The 16 T cell receptor beta chains listed next were all sequenced from one sample in a study of T cells in Graves' hyperthyroidism and ophthalmopathy. RNA transcripts gave rise to amplified TCR beta CDR3 regions. RT-PCR in the first round (using the HTBI primer set) targeted the TCR CDR3. TCRdb reanalysed the multiplex PCR reads using MiXCR and keeps one entry per CDR3 protein. The repertoire has roughly 570,000 distinct CDR3 sequences, around 45% of them found once; the top ten carry around a fifth. Material for sequencing was peripheral blood or thyroid tissue (not recorded which). These receptors all come from an adult woman with Graves' disease, either hyperthyroidism or ophthalmopathy (not recorded which).

This sequence joins TRBV7-9 and TRBJ1-2; no reliable D call. Deletions cut 1 base from V and 6 bases from J, with 18 bases between. CDR3 size: 16 residues. The germline V gene has CDR1 SEHNR and CDR2 FQNEAQ (reference sequence). The CDR3 DNA follows: TGTGCCAGCAGCTTAGGCGGGAGGCAGCCCGTAAATGGCTACACCTTC. Translating it yields CASSLGGRQPVNGYTF.

The rearrangement uses TRBV27 and TRBJ1-1; D is possibly TRBD1 (6 bases). The germline V gene encodes CDR1 MNHEY and CDR2 SMNVEV (reference sequence). CDR3 length equals 16 residues. V lost 5 bases and J lost 0, with 16 bases in between. The CDR3 here is CASSSLTGSLNTEAFF. The CDR3 nucleotides are TGTGCCAGCAGTAGCTTAACAGGGAGTTTGAACACTGAAGCTTTCTTT.

CDR3 loop: CASSLAWTGTVEQYF. In nucleotides, the CDR3 is TGTGCCAGCAGCTTAGCTTGGACAGGGACTGTCGAGCAGTACTTC. The V and J genes are TRBV7-9 and TRBJ2-7, with 8 bases that match TRBD1. The CDR3 length is 15 residues. Germline CDR1 is SEHNR and CDR2 is FQNEAQ (reference sequence). With V trimmed by 0 bases and J by 6 bases, 7 bases remained unmatched.

The chain has TRBV13 and TRBJ2-7, with 7 bases fitting TRBD1. Trimming removed 3 bases from V and 5 bases from J; junction bases left unmatched: 7. Germline V gene data show CDR1 as PRHDT and CDR2 as FYEKMQ (reference sequence). The CDR3 spans 14 residues. The CDR3: CASSLTGIVHEQYF. Written as DNA, the CDR3 is TGTGCCAGCAGCTTGACAGGGATCGTCCACGAGCAGTACTTC.

This clonotype has just a few counts. The rearrangement uses TRBV28 and TRBJ1-4, with TRBD1 as a possible D gene (6 bases). Trimming cost V 6 bases and J 1 base, with 9 bases left between them. The CDR3 runs to 14 residues. Germline V CDR1 and CDR2: MDHEN, SYDVKM. The CDR3: CASREGQTNEKLFF. CDR3 nucleotide sequence: TGTGCCAGCAGAGAGGGACAAACTAATGAAAAACTGTTTTTT. Complete variable domain (other parts from reference TRBV28 and TRBJ1-4): DVKVTQSSRYLVKRTGEKVFLECVQDMDHENMFWYRQDPGLGLRLIYFSYDVKMKEKGDIPEGYSVSREKKERFSLILESASTNQTSMYLCASREGQTNEKLFFGSGTQLSVL.

This clonotype was seen ten or more times. The J gene is TRBJ2-7, the V gene TRBV29-1; 7 nucleotides line up with TRBD1. V dropped 7 bases and J dropped 5; count of bases not matched to a gene: 8. CDR1 and CDR2 from the germline V gene are SQVTM and ANQGSEA. The CDR3 has 12 amino acids. CDR3 amino acids: CSARQGVHEQYF. The CDR3, as DNA: TGCAGCGCGAGGCAGGGGGTCCACGAGCAGTACTTC.

In its sample, this clonotype was seen a few times. The genes are TRBV7-2 and TRBJ2-5, with unresolved D. This CDR3 is 13 amino acids long. V was trimmed by 3 bases and J by 2 bases, leaving 7 bases between them. CDR1 SGHTA and CDR2 FQGNSA come from the germline V gene. The CDR3 region is CASSFGMQETQYF. In nucleotides, the CDR3 is TGTGCCAGCAGCTTTGGAATGCAAGAGACCCAGTACTTC. Together with reference TRBV7-2 and TRBJ2-5, the CDR3 gives the full variable domain: GAGVSQSPSNKVTEKGKDVELRCDPISGHTALYWYRQSLGQGLEFLIYFQGNSAPDKSGLPSDRFSAERTGGSVSTLTIQRTQQEDSAVYLCASSFGMQETQYFGPGTRLLVL.

This clonotype was observed many times. This sequence joins TRBV7-8 and TRBJ2-5; possibly TRBD2 for D (6 bases). The CDR3 has 14 residues. CDR1 and CDR2 from the germline V gene are SGHVS and FQNEAQ. Deletions cut 4 bases from V and 6 bases from J, with 15 bases between. The CDR3 coding sequence is TGTGCCAGCAGCTCGGAGACTAGTGTAAAGACCCAGTACTTC. Protein sequence: CASSSETSVKTQYF.

The rearrangement uses TRBV5-1 and TRBJ1-2; 10 bases are a match to TRBD1. The germline gives CDR1 SGHRS, CDR2 YFSETQ. The CDR3 consists of 18 residues. J lost 5 bases, V lost 1 base, and 14 bases had no gene match. The CDR3 nucleotides are TGCGCCAGCAGCTTGCCAGGGGGCCCGCGGACAGGGGGATATGGCTACACCTTC. This sequence encodes CASSLPGGPRTGGYGYTF.

This clonotype was seen repeatedly, ten times or more. CDR3 in amino acids: CASSRRIQETQYF. CDR3 DNA sequence: TGTGCCAGCAGCCGACGGATCCAAGAGACCCAGTACTTC. The V and J genes are TRBV7-2 and TRBJ2-5; D gene unclear. Deletions cut 5 bases from V and 1 base from J, with 8 bases between. Germline V gene data show CDR1 as SGHTA and CDR2 as FQGNSA. This CDR3 is built from 13 residues.

Here the CDR3 reads CSAADSSSYEQYF. DNA for the CDR3: TGCAGTGCCGCGGACAGCAGCTCCTACGAGCAGTACTTC. The J gene is TRBJ2-7, the V gene TRBV20-1, with D possibly TRBD1 on 6 matching bases. Germline CDR1 is DFQATT and CDR2 is SNEGSKA (reference sequence). CDR3 length: 13 amino acids. V was shortened by 6 bases and J by 0 bases, with 12 bases between the two germline ends.

V and J are TRBV7-3 and TRBJ2-7; D is ambiguous. CDR1 and CDR2 (germline): SGHTA, FQGTGA. V dropped 1 base and J dropped 7 bases, with 14 bases sitting between them. This CDR3 has 14 residues. CDR3 nucleotide sequence: TGTGCCAGCAGCTTAAGGTCCCCGGTGTGGGAGCAGTACTTC. This translates into CASSLRSPVWEQYF.

The chain carries TRBV4-1 and TRBJ1-1, with D possibly TRBD1 on 6 matching bases. This CDR3 has 16 residues. Trimming took 1 base from V and 4 from J, leaving 16 bases between them. Germline-derived CDR1 and CDR2 are MGHRA and YSYEKL. The CDR3 here is CASSQGRNRVGTEAFF. DNA for the CDR3: TGCGCCAGCAGCCAAGGAAGGAACAGGGTAGGCACTGAAGCTTTCTTT.

V usage is TRBV5-1 and J usage is TRBJ1-6, with TRBD1 matching 12 bases. From germline, CDR1 is SGHRS and CDR2 YFSETQ. CDR3 length: 16 amino acids. The junction had 9 bases not matched to a gene; V was cut back by 4 bases and J by 10 bases. In nucleotides, the CDR3 is TGCGCCAGCAGCGCAGCCGGGACAGGGGGCAGATCACCCCTCCACTTT. Amino acid sequence: CASSAAGTGGRSPLHF.

V gene TRBV10-3 combines with J gene TRBJ1-1; the D gene is possibly TRBD1 (5 bases). Germline-derived CDR1 and CDR2 are ENHRY and SYGVKD. CDR3 length equals 13 residues. V lost 8 bases to trimming and J lost 7 bases, with 17 bases between them. DNA for the CDR3: TGTGCCATCGCGGGCACGACAGTGGATGAAGCTTTCTTT. Amino acid sequence: CAIAGTTVDEAFF.

The chain has TRBV2 and TRBJ1-2; maybe TRBD1 (6 bases). The CDR3 has 13 amino acids. Between the trimmed V and J ends, which lost 6 bases and 7 bases, there was a span of 15 bases. In germline, CDR1 is SNHLY, CDR2 FYNNEI. The CDR3 nucleotides are TGTGCCAGCAGCCCCGGGGGCAGTGGTGGCTACACCTTC. Its protein is CASSPGGSGGYTF.